This T cell receptor beta chain was sequenced for a study of blood T cell repertoires in COVID-19. This clone was seen a single time. CDR1 is ENHRY and CDR2 is SYGVKD in the germline V gene. Unmatched junction bases numbered 3, after V lost 2 bases and J lost 4 bases. The CDR3 totals 14 residues. Participant-reported clinical history was the basis for cohort assignment. Donors of Cohort 3 who recovered were those that had two negative PCRs, clearance, or symptom resolution. In the study's own analysis: By means of reference gene primer amplification, nucleated cell counts were estimated. Some clones are missing from TCRdb's copy, which holds only in-frame ones; the method was immunoSEQ multiplex PCR. The DNA gave D and trimming, while V, J and clone size come from that table. The data show a few hundred thousand clones, with approximately 89% seen just once and roughly a tenth held by the top ten.

The J gene is TRBJ1-2, the V gene TRBV10-3; 8 positions match TRBD1. Sequencing used PBMCs or T cells enriched from blood (not recorded which). This sequence was found in a woman aged 40 to 55 who had recovered from COVID-19. CDR3 sequence (DNA): TGTGCCATCAGTGAGGAGGGACAGGCCTATGGCTACACCTTC. This sequence encodes CAISEEGQAYGYTF.